The sequence of this T cell receptor beta chain was determined in a study of early T cells in non-severe SARS-CoV-2 infection (dated by TCRdb to about 2021). Regarding the complete study: Because TCR sequencing relied on bulk RNA taken from unsorted whole blood, pairing of alpha and beta chains was not possible.

Overall study outcomes, separate from this receptor: VDJdb matching was skewed toward anti-spike CD8 responses and likely underestimated virus-specific expansions by missing private and CD4 specificities.

This clonotype was seen ten or more times. The antigen this receptor binds is unknown. Within one base of it there is no much larger clone, and no base qualities were kept. This was a case-control study nested in a cohort of healthcare workers in London, UK, who had nasopharyngeal swab PCR tests and blood samples taken every week. Healthcare workers were enrolled in the week of the UK lockdown, from 23 to 31 March 2020, and were followed every week for up to roughly 16 weeks. The library was produced with 5' RACE. The instrument was a NextSeq 500. Unique molecular identifiers were attached to individual cDNA molecules in the TCR library protocol so that sequencing error and PCR bias could be corrected. TCR alpha and beta chains were both sequenced, and the abundances of alpha and beta sequences in each sample were closely correlated with each other. The authors processed their data as follows. Decombinator V4 was used to annotate the V gene, J gene and CDR3 of the TCR sequences. Expanded TCRs were defined as changing significantly between any two time points under a Poisson model with p below 0.0001. TCR abundances were normalised to the total number of TCRs sequenced per sample and were expressed as counts per million. MAIT TCRs were defined by TRAV1-2 paired with TRAJ12, TRAJ20 or TRAJ33, and iNKT TCRs by TRAV10 paired with TRAJ18. VDJdb, accessed on 1 November 2021, was searched for TCRs annotated for CMV, EBV and SARS-CoV-2, and TCRs annotated for more than one antigen were excluded. The raw public data were reprocessed by TCRdb itself: fastp quality trimming at Q25, MiXCR clonotype calling, in-frame beta chains only. Every entry covers one CDR3 protein and lists the most common genes and DNA from its rows. Clone size and V and J calls follow TCRdb, not the original study. Present in this sample are some 82,000 distinct CDR3 sequences, roughly 6% of which were seen just once. The ten top clones hold less than 8% of the sample.

The CDR3 numbers 16 residues from cysteine through phenylalanine. Only the CDR3 DNA stays, 48 bases, in frame from base 1. CDR1 and CDR2 are read off the germline V gene as SGHRS and YFSETQ. The junction shows trimming of 4 bases on V and 0 bases on J, plus 13 bases between the germline ends. The sequenced material came from whole blood. The rearranged chain carries TRBV5-1 and TRBJ2-2; the D gene assignment is ambiguous. This receptor was obtained from an adult who was a healthcare worker with PCR-confirmed SARS-CoV-2 infection or an uninfected control (not recorded which). The nucleotides read TGCGCCAGCAGCCCGAACACCCGTTCGAACACCGGGGAGCTGTTTTTT. Protein translation: CASSPNTRSNTGELFF.